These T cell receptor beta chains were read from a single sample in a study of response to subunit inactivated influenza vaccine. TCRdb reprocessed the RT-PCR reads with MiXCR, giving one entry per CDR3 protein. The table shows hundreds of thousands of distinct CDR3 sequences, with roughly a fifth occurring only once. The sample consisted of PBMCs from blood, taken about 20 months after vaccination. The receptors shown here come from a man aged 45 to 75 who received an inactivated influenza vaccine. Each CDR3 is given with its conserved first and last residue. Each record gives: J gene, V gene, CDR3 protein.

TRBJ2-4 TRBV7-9 CASSLAGGRQNIQYF
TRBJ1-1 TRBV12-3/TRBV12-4 CASSSTTGPNTEAFF
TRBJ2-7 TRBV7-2 CASSFGGPYEQYF
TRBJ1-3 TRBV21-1 CASRKPNPGNTIYF
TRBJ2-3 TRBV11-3 CASSLDGSGESTDTQYF
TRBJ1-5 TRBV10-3 CAISDGKAGGNQPQHF
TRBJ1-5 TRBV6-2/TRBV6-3 CASRRQGQQPQHF
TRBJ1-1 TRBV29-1 CSVTSQGQGLKRWLEAFF
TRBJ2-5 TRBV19 CASSIGRTQETQYF
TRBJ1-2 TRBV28 CASSFTPTDRGGYTF
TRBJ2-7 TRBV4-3 CASSQDSGLYEQYF
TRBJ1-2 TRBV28 CASSLRMAVGYTF
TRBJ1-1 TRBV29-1 CSGLGDQGAEAFF
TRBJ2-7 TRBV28 CASSLPLGTSGRYEQYF
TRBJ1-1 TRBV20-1 CSAPGHLNTEAFF
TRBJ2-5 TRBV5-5 CASSFGLAGVETQYF
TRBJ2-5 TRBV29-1 CSVEDGTETQYF
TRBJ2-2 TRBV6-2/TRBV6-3 CAAGRNRRSNTGELFF
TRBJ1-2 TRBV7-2 CASSLASTGMYYGYTF
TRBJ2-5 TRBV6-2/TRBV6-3 CASSALALAAQETQYF
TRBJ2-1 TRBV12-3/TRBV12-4 CASSTSGRSNEQFF
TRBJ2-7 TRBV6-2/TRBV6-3 CATGTGEPYEQYF
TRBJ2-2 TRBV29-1 CSVEDKDRANTGELFF
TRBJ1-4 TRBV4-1 CASSQEENLNEKLFF
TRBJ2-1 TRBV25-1 CASSGDRGSYNEQFF
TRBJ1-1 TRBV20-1 CSAAADRLNTEAFF
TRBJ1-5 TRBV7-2 CASSLEWSGQPQHF
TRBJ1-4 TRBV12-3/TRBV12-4 CASSLSSAGEKLFF
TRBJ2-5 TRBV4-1 CASSQVLLETQYF
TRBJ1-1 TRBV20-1 CSARDWSGEAFF
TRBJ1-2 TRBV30 CASLLTTDSYGYTF